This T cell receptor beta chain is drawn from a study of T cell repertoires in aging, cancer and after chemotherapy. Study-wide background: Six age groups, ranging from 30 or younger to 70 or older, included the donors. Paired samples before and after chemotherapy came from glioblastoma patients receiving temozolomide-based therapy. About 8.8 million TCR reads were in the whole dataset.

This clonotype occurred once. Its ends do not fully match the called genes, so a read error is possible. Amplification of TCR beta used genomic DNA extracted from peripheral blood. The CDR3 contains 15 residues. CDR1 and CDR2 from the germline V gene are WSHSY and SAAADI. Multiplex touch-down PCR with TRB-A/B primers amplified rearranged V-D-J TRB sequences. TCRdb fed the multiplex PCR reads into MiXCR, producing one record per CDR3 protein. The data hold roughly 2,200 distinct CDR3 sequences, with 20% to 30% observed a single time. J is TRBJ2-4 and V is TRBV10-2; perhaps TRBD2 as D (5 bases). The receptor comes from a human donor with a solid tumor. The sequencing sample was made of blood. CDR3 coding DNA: TGTTCCATCAGTGAGTCTGGAGGTGTCAAAAACATTCAGTACTTC. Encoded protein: CSISESGGVKNIQYF.